The 26 T cell receptor beta chains below come from one sample, sequenced in a study of CD4 T cells in relation to SARS-CoV-2 and coronaviruses (dated by TCRdb to about 2021). The library was prepared using the immunoSEQ multiplex PCR assay. The table comes from immuneACCESS by way of TCRdb, which keeps in-frame sequences with V and J called. Part of the clones is missing from these tables; in studies checked, under half for an unresolved V gene and the rest for unknown reasons. This sample is represented by just under 20,000 clones; about 81% of them were singletons. In total, the top ten clones hold over 8.5% of the sample. Their antigen targets remain unknown. CD4+ T cells from unexposed donors were collected before the COVID-19 pandemic (2011-2018). Following 10 days of culture, the EasySep CD4+ T cell isolation kit was used to isolate CD4+ T cells. The specimen sequenced was CD4+ T cells from PBMCs, cultured in vitro. The receptors come from a human donor in good health.

The chain employs TRBV30 and TRBJ1-5; 8 bases line up with TRBD1. Germline V gene data show CDR1 as GTSNPN and CDR2 as SVGIG (reference sequence). This CDR3 region has 14 residues. The J segment lost 2 bases and the V segment lost 0 bases, leaving 0 bases of the junction unmatched. The CDR3 here is CAWSVQGGNQPQHF. The CDR3 region has the DNA TGTGCCTGGAGTGTACAGGGGGGCAATCAGCCCCAGCATTTT.

This chain joins TRBV29-1 and TRBJ2-6, with D uncertain. The CDR3 consists of 13 residues. CDR1 and CDR2 from the germline V gene are SQVTM and ANQGSEA. V lost 3 bases and J lost 0, with 3 bases in between. The chain's CDR3 is CSVDSSGANVLTF. In nucleotides, the CDR3 is TGCAGCGTTGACAGCTCTGGGGCCAACGTCCTGACTTTC.

This chain links TRBV7-2 with TRBJ1-3; D is uncertain. Between the trimmed V and J ends, which lost 4 bases and 4 bases, there was a span of 17 bases. Looked up from germline, CDR1 is SGHTA and CDR2 is FQGNSA. The CDR3 extends over 16 amino acids. The CDR3 is CASSSSGVWAGNTIYF. CDR3 DNA: TGTGCCAGCAGCTCCAGTGGCGTCTGGGCAGGAAACACCATATATTTT.

The J gene is TRBJ2-5, the V gene TRBV4-1; D not certain. Germline assignment: CDR1 MGHRA and CDR2 YSYEKL. Deletions cut 0 bases from V and 7 bases from J, with 6 bases between. The CDR3 totals 12 residues. The CDR3 protein is CASSQDSGTQYF. Written as DNA, the CDR3 is TGCGCCAGCAGCCAAGATTCTGGGACCCAGTACTTC.

The CDR3 sequence: CATGLDQETQYF. The CDR3 nucleotides are TGTGCTACCGGACTAGACCAAGAGACCCAGTACTTC. The chain employs TRBV7-2 and TRBJ2-5; 7 bases agree with TRBD2. From germline, CDR1 is SGHTA and CDR2 FQGNSA. The CDR3 totals 12 residues. Full variable domain (remainder filled in from reference TRBV7-2 and TRBJ2-5): GAGVSQSPSNKVTEKGKDVELRCDPISGHTALYWYRQSLGQGLEFLIYFQGNSAPDKSGLPSDRFSAERTGGSVSTLTIQRTQQEDSAVYLCATGLDQETQYFGPGTRLLVL.

V usage is TRBV11-2 and J usage is TRBJ2-2; D gene unclear. The CDR3 runs 12 residues. The germline gives CDR1 SGHAT, CDR2 FQNNGV. Trimming removed 3 bases at V and 6 bases at J, with 5 bases between. CDR3 nucleotide sequence: TGTGCCAGCAGCTTCGAGTCCGGGGAGCTGTTTTTT. This sequence encodes CASSFESGELFF.

A single count supports this clone. The chain links TRBV6-5 to TRBJ1-3; a weak D match, TRBD1 (6 bases). V was pared by 6 bases and J by 7 bases, with 16 bases between. Per the germline V gene, CDR1 is MNHEY and CDR2 is SVGAGI. This CDR3 region has 14 residues. The CDR3, as DNA: TGTGCCAGCAGCCAACAGGGTAGAAAGAACACCATATATTTT. Translated: CASSQQGRKNTIYF.

J is TRBJ2-7 and V is TRBV11-2, with 13 positions matching TRBD2. Germline loops: CDR1 SGHAT, CDR2 FQNNGV. This CDR3 is built from 14 residues. Trimming cost V 6 bases and J 4 bases; bases outside gene matches: 3. The CDR3 region has the DNA TGTGCCAGCAGGGGACTAGCGGGACCTTACGAGCAGTACTTC. Its translation: CASRGLAGPYEQYF.

The chain carries TRBV27 and TRBJ2-1; 11 nucleotides align to TRBD2. J lost 4 bases, V lost 5 bases, and 13 bases had no gene match. CDR3 size: 18 residues. Germline CDR1 reads MNHEY; CDR2 reads SMNVEV (reference sequence). The DNA for the CDR3 is TGTGCCAGCAGTCCCCCGCTAGCGGGGGGAACACTTTACAATGAGCAGTTCTTC. Its protein product is CASSPPLAGGTLYNEQFF.

This clone was detected only once. This sequence joins TRBV21-1 and TRBJ2-1; the table gives TRBD2 as D, unverified against the DNA. TRBV21-1 is an annotated pseudogene. This CDR3 contains 14 residues. CDR3 amino acids: CASSKVRSGDEQFF. The CDR3 DNA sequence: TGTGCCAGCAGCAAAGTTCGCAGCGGTGATGAGCAGTTCTTC.

The chain recombines TRBV4-1 with TRBJ1-3; D remains unclear. The CDR3 contains 13 residues. Germline assignment: CDR1 MGHRA and CDR2 YSYEKL. Trimming pared 1 base from V and 4 bases from J, leaving 5 bases between. The CDR3 DNA reads TGCGCCAGCAGCCAAGTCAGAGGAAACACCATATATTTT. Encoded protein: CASSQVRGNTIYF.

The V and J genes are TRBV7-2 and TRBJ1-3; D call uncertain. Trimming pared 8 bases from V and 3 bases from J, leaving 11 bases between. Germline assignment: CDR1 SGHTA and CDR2 FQGNSA. The CDR3 is made up of 13 amino acids. The CDR3 nucleotides are TGTGCCAGCCGCCCGAACGGTGGAAACACCATATATTTT. Encoded protein: CASRPNGGNTIYF. The whole variable domain, remainder taken from reference TRBV7-2 and TRBJ1-3, is GAGVSQSPSNKVTEKGKDVELRCDPISGHTALYWYRQSLGQGLEFLIYFQGNSAPDKSGLPSDRFSAERTGGSVSTLTIQRTQQEDSAVYLCASRPNGGNTIYFGEGSWLTVV.

The V call is TRBV5-6, the J call TRBJ1-6; 7 positions agree with TRBD1. This CDR3 has 14 amino acids. Germline trimming cut 2 bases from V and 10 bases from J; bases unmatched to any gene: 6. CDR1 and CDR2 from the germline V gene are SGHDT and YYEEEE. The CDR3 here is CASSFGQARSPLHF. CDR3 sequence (DNA): TGTGCCAGCAGCTTCGGACAGGCAAGGTCACCCCTCCACTTT. The full variable domain, rest sourced from reference TRBV5-6 and TRBJ1-6, is DAGVTQSPTHLIKTRGQQVTLRCSPKSGHDTVSWYQQALGQGPQFIFQYYEEEERQRGNFPDRFSGHQFPNYSSELNVNALLLGDSALYLCASSFGQARSPLHFGNGTRLTVT.

This clone was picked up one time. This chain links TRBV4-1 with TRBJ2-2; possible D gene TRBD2, 6 bases. Germline V gene lookup returns CDR1 MGHRA and CDR2 YSYEKL. This CDR3 region has 15 residues. The ends were cut back, 1 base at V and 4 bases at J, with 10 bases in the middle. The CDR3 here is CASSQGQGGTGELFF. CDR3 sequence (DNA): TGCGCCAGCAGCCAAGGCCAGGGAGGCACCGGGGAGCTGTTTTTT.

There are a few counts of this clone. This chain connects TRBV2 to TRBJ1-5, with D possibly being TRBD1 (5 bases). There are 15 residues in the CDR3. The germline V and J ends were trimmed by 4 bases and 1 base, with 11 bases remaining between them. Germline lookup yields CDR1 SNHLY and CDR2 FYNNEI. The CDR3 is CASSGIQVSNQPQHF. The CDR3, as DNA: TGTGCCAGCAGTGGGATACAGGTCAGCAATCAGCCCCAGCATTTT.

The chain uses TRBV4-1 and TRBJ2-7, with 9 bases lining up with TRBD2. V gave up 1 base and J gave up 5 bases; unmatched junction bases: 9. This CDR3 region has 16 residues. Germline assignment: CDR1 MGHRA and CDR2 YSYEKL. The CDR3 protein is CASSQGEWAGGHEQYF. CDR3 sequence (DNA): TGCGCCAGCAGCCAAGGAGAGTGGGCGGGAGGGCACGAGCAGTACTTC.

This chain connects TRBV4-1 to TRBJ1-3, with D possibly being TRBD1 (5 bases). This CDR3 has 15 residues. Trimming removed 4 bases from V and 0 bases from J, with 10 bases in between. Germline V lookup: CDR1 MGHRA, CDR2 YSYEKL. The CDR3 spells CASSPSQGSGNTIYF. The CDR3 region has the DNA TGCGCCAGCAGCCCAAGTCAGGGCTCTGGAAACACCATATATTTT.

The chain combines TRBV27 with TRBJ1-6; D ambiguous. With 2 bases removed from V and 6 bases from J, the gap between germline ends came to 5 bases. Germline values: CDR1 MNHEY, CDR2 SMNVEV (reference sequence). The length of the CDR3 is 13 residues. CDR3 nucleotides: TGTGCCAGCAGTTTAGGAGGTAATTCACCCCTCCACTTT. The encoded protein is CASSLGGNSPLHF.

The rearrangement joins TRBV6-5 to TRBJ1-1; 8 positions match TRBD1. Germline V gene lookup returns CDR1 MNHEY and CDR2 SVGAGI. This CDR3 spans 15 amino acids. The junction had 7 bases not matched to a gene; V was cut back by 6 bases and J by 1 base. This CDR3 reads CASRIDGTGNTEAFF. In DNA form, the CDR3 reads TGTGCCAGCAGAATCGACGGGACAGGGAACACTGAAGCTTTCTTT.

This sequence joins TRBV4-2 and TRBJ1-4; the D gene is possibly TRBD1 (6 bases). Germline-derived CDR1 and CDR2 are LGHNA and YNFKEQ. This CDR3 spans 15 amino acids. The V gene lost 0 bases and the J gene lost 6 bases, with 11 bases spanning the gap. In DNA, the CDR3 is TGTGCCAGCAGCCAAGATCAAGGGGGGCATGAAAAACTGTTTTTT. Translating it yields CASSQDQGGHEKLFF.

This clone was recorded a few times. The J gene is TRBJ2-3, the V gene TRBV4-1; D ambiguous. V lost 0 bases to trimming and J lost 6 bases, with 10 bases between them. The V gene's germline CDR1 is MGHRA and CDR2 YSYEKL. The CDR3 length is 14 residues. The CDR3 bases are TGCGCCAGCAGCCAAGATCGTACCTGGGATACGCAGTATTTT. It translates to CASSQDRTWDTQYF.

The chain carries TRBV7-8 and TRBJ2-2, with TRBD1 matching over 10 bases. The length of the CDR3 is 14 residues. Per the germline V gene, CDR1 is SGHVS and CDR2 is FQNEAQ. J was trimmed by 7 bases and V by 5 bases; bases with no gene match: 4. CDR3 bases: TGTGCCAGCAGCCAGGACAGGGGGGGCGGGGAGCTGTTTTTT. Translation gives CASSQDRGGGELFF.

This chain connects TRBV11-2 to TRBJ2-3; D remains unclear. The CDR3 sequence is 17 residues long. The germline V gene has CDR1 SGHAT and CDR2 FQNNGV. The ends were cut back, 5 bases at V and 1 base at J, with 19 bases in the middle. The CDR3 loop reads CASSQNPDRRGTDTQYF. CDR3 nucleotides: TGTGCCAGCAGCCAAAACCCCGATCGACGGGGCACAGATACGCAGTATTTT. Combining the CDR3 with reference TRBV11-2 and TRBJ2-3 gives the whole variable domain EAGVAQSPRYKIIEKRQSVAFWCNPISGHATLYWYQQILGQGPKLLIQFQNNGVVDDSQLPKDRFSAERLKGVDSTLKIQPAKLEDSAVYLCASSQNPDRRGTDTQYFGPGTRLTVL.

V gene TRBV14 combines with J gene TRBJ2-2; D is unclear. CDR3 length equals 14 residues. Germline-derived CDR1 and CDR2 are SGHDN and FVKESK. V dropped 2 bases and J dropped 6 bases, with 10 bases sitting between them. CDR3 sequence (DNA): TGTGCCAGCAGCCAAAGGTTTCAGTCCGGGGAGCTGTTTTTT. Translation gives CASSQRFQSGELFF.

This chain links TRBV11-2 with TRBJ1-6; 7 nucleotides align to TRBD1. The CDR3 contains 15 residues. V gave up 5 bases and J gave up 6 bases; unmatched junction bases: 7. Germline CDR1 is SGHAT and CDR2 is FQNNGV. The chain's CDR3 is CASSPRQGPNSPLHF. Here the CDR3 DNA reads TGTGCCAGCAGCCCTAGACAGGGACCTAATTCACCCCTCCACTTT.

The V and J genes are TRBV6-2 or TRBV6-3 and TRBJ1-2, with a possible D match to TRBD1 (6 bases). CDR3 size: 15 residues. The V and J ends lost 0 bases and 8 bases respectively, with 16 bases between them. The germline V gene encodes CDR1 MNHEY and CDR2 SVGEGT. The CDR3 nucleotides are TGTGCCAGCAGTTACTCGAAACCGGGGGCAAGGGGCTACACCTTC. Amino acids: CASSYSKPGARGYTF.